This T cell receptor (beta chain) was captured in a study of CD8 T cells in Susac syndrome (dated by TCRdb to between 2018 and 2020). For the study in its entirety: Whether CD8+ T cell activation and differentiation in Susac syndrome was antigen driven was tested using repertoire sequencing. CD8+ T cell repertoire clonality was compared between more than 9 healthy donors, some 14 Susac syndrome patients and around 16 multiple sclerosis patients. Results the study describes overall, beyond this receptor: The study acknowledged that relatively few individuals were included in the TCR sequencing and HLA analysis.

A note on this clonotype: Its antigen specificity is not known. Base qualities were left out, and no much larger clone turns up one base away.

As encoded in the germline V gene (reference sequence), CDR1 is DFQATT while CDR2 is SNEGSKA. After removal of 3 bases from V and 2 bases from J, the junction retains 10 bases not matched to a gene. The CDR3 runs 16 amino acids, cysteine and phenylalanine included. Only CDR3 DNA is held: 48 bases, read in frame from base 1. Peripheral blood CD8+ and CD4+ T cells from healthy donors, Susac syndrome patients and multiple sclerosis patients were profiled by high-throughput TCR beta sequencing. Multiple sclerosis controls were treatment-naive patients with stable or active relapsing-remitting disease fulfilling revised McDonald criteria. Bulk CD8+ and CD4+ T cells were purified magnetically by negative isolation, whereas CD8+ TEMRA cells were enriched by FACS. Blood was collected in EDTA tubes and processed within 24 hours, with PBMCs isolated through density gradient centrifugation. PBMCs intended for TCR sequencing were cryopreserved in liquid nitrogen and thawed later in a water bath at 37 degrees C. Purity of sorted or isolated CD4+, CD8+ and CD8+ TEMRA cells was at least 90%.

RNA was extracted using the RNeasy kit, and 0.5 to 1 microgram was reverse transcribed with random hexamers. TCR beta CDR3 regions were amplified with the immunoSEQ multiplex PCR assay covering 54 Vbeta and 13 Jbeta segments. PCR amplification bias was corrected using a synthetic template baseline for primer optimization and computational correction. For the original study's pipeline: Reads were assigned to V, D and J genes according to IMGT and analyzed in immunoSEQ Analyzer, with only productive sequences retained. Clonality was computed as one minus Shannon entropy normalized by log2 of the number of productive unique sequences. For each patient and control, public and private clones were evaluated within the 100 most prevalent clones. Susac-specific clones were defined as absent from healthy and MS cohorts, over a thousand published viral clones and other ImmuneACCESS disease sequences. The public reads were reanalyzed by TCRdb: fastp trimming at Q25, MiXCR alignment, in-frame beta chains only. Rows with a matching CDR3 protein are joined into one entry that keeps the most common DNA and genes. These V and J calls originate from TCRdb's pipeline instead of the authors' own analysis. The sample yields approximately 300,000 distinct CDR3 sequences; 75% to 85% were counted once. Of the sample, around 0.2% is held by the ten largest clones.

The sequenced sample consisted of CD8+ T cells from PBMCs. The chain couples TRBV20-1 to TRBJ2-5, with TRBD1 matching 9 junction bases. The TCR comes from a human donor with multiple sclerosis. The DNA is TGCAGTGCTAGCCCTTACGGGACAGGGTTGCAAGAGACCCAGTACTTC. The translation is CSASPYGTGLQETQYF.